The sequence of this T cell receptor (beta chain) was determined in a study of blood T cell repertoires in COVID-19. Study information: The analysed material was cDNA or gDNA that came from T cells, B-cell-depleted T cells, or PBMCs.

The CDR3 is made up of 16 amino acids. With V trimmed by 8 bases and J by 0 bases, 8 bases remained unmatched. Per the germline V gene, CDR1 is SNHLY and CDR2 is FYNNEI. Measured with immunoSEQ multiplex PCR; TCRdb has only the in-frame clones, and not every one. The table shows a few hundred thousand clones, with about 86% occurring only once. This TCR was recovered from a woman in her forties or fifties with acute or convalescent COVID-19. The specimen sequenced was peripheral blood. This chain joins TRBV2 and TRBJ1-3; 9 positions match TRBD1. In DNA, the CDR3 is TGTGCCAGCTCCGGGACAGGGACCCTCTCTGGAAACACCATATATTTT. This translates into CASSGTGTLSGNTIYF.